The 12 T cell receptor beta chains reported below all come from one sample, sequenced in a study of chemoradiotherapy in HPV16-positive cancers. Libraries were prepared by immunoSEQ multiplex PCR; TCRdb keeps only in-frame clonotypes and omits some of them. The data hold around 12,000 clones, with approximately 89% observed a single time. The specimen comprised blood, sampled from a patient who underwent chemoradiotherapy. These TCRs come from a human donor with HPV-associated anogenital cancer.

This chain uses TRBV7-6 with TRBJ1-2; the D gene is possibly TRBD1 (5 bases). The CDR3 totals 15 residues. CDR1 is SGHVS, CDR2 FNYEAQ, per germline. Trimming pared 3 bases from V and 7 bases from J, leaving 18 bases between. The CDR3 DNA reads TGTGCCAGCAGCTTGGACGGATGGGGCTTGGGTGGCTACACCTTC. Translation: CASSLDGWGLGGYTF.

DNA for the CDR3: TGTGCCAGCAGTTTTCGGACCTACAATGAGCAGTTCTTC. Protein: CASSFRTYNEQFF. The chain has TRBV27 and TRBJ2-1; D call uncertain. The CDR3 sequence is 13 residues long. V was shortened by 3 bases and J by 2 bases, with 5 bases between the two germline ends. Germline V gene sequence: CDR1 MNHEY, CDR2 SMNVEV (reference sequence).

This chain uses TRBV5-4 with TRBJ2-1; 11 bases align to TRBD1. This CDR3 is 15 amino acids long. CDR1 is SGHNT, CDR2 YYREEE, per germline (reference sequence). Trimming removed 0 bases from V and 6 bases from J; junction bases left unmatched: 2. The CDR3 coding sequence is TGTGCCAGCAGCTTGGCCGGGACAGGGGGCAATGAGCAGTTCTTC. This sequence encodes CASSLAGTGGNEQFF. Based on the CDR3 plus reference TRBV5-4 and TRBJ2-1, the full variable domain is ETGVTQSPTHLIKTRGQQVTLRCSSQSGHNTVSWYQQALGQGPQFIFQYYREEENGRGNFPPRFSGLQFPNYSSELNVNALELDDSALYLCASSLAGTGGNEQFFGPGTRLTVL.

Of note for this clone: The junction departs from germline at one end; a sequencing error may be responsible. The rearrangement joins TRBV28 to TRBJ2-7; D gene unclear. Germline V gene lookup returns CDR1 MDHEN and CDR2 SYDVKM. This CDR3 comprises 13 residues. The CDR3 spells CASSSGNPYGQYF. As DNA, the CDR3 is TGTGCCAGCAGTTCTGGTAACCCCTACGGGCAGTACTTC.

This clone came up a few times. The V and J genes are TRBV7-8 and TRBJ2-1; D may be TRBD1 or TRBD2 (5 bases each). Germline CDR1 reads SGHVS; CDR2 reads FQNEAQ. The V end lost 6 bases, the J end lost 2 bases, and 14 bases lay between the germline ends. The CDR3 has 15 residues. This chain's CDR3 is CASRYRDQPYNEQFF. CDR3 bases: TGTGCCAGCAGGTACCGGGACCAGCCCTACAATGAGCAGTTCTTC.

This rearrangement joins TRBV5-1 to TRBJ2-1; D perhaps matches TRBD1 (6 bases). V was shortened by 6 bases and J by 2 bases, with 15 bases between the two germline ends. Germline V gene data show CDR1 as SGHRS and CDR2 as YFSETQ. This CDR3 is 15 amino acids long. This chain's CDR3 is CASTMGQSPYNEQFF. The CDR3 DNA sequence: TGCGCCAGCACCATGGGACAATCACCCTACAATGAGCAGTTCTTC.

V and J are TRBV10-2 and TRBJ1-5; tentatively, D is TRBD1 (6 bases). The CDR3 sequence is 13 residues long. Trimming left V 7 bases short and J 4 bases short, with 11 bases between. Germline V gene lookup returns CDR1 WSHSY and CDR2 SAAADI. The CDR3 sequence is CASTGQTNQPQHF. The CDR3 bases are TGCGCCAGCACTGGACAGACGAATCAGCCCCAGCATTTT.

This clone was seen a single time. This rearrangement joins TRBV14 to TRBJ2-7, with no clear D. V dropped 6 bases and J dropped 3 bases, with 12 bases sitting between them. The germline CDR1 and CDR2 sequences are SGHDN and FVKESK. The CDR3 covers 13 residues. The CDR3 bases are TGTGCCAGCAGTTACGGAGACCTCTACGAGCAGTACTTC. Its translation: CASSYGDLYEQYF.

A few counts support this clone. CDR3 region: CASSAPGTASSGNTIYF. The CDR3, as DNA: TGTGCCAGTAGTGCGCCCGGGACCGCAAGCTCTGGAAACACCATATATTTT. The chain recombines TRBV19 with TRBJ1-3, with D possibly matching TRBD1 (5 bases). Germline CDR1 LNHDA, CDR2 SQIVND (reference sequence). The CDR3 runs 17 residues. The V and J ends lost 5 bases and 0 bases respectively, with 17 bases between them.

This chain links TRBV13 with TRBJ1-2; no firm D call. V dropped 5 bases and J dropped 3 bases, with 10 bases sitting between them. The CDR3 is 13 residues long. CDR1 PRHDT and CDR2 FYEKMQ come from the germline V gene (reference sequence). CDR3 region: CASSTGMDYGYTF. The CDR3 DNA sequence: TGTGCCAGCAGCACGGGGATGGACTATGGCTACACCTTC.

V usage is TRBV15 and J usage is TRBJ1-4, with 10 bases lining up with TRBD1. CDR3 length equals 16 residues. Germline CDR1 and CDR2: LNHNV and YYDKDF (reference sequence). V lost 7 bases to trimming and J lost 2 bases; unmatched junction nucleotides: 7. CDR3: CATKRTGGITNEKLFF. In nucleotides, the CDR3 is TGTGCCACCAAAAGGACAGGGGGGATCACTAATGAAAAACTGTTTTTT.

This chain joins TRBV7-2 and TRBJ2-1, with TRBD2 matching 10 bases. V shed 0 bases and J 9 bases; nucleotides not matched to a gene: 5. Germline V gene sequence: CDR1 SGHTA, CDR2 FQGNSA. The CDR3 covers 15 residues. In DNA form, the CDR3 reads TGTGCCAGCAGCTTAGCCCTAGCGGGAGAAGGTGAGCAGTTCTTC. This sequence encodes CASSLALAGEGEQFF.